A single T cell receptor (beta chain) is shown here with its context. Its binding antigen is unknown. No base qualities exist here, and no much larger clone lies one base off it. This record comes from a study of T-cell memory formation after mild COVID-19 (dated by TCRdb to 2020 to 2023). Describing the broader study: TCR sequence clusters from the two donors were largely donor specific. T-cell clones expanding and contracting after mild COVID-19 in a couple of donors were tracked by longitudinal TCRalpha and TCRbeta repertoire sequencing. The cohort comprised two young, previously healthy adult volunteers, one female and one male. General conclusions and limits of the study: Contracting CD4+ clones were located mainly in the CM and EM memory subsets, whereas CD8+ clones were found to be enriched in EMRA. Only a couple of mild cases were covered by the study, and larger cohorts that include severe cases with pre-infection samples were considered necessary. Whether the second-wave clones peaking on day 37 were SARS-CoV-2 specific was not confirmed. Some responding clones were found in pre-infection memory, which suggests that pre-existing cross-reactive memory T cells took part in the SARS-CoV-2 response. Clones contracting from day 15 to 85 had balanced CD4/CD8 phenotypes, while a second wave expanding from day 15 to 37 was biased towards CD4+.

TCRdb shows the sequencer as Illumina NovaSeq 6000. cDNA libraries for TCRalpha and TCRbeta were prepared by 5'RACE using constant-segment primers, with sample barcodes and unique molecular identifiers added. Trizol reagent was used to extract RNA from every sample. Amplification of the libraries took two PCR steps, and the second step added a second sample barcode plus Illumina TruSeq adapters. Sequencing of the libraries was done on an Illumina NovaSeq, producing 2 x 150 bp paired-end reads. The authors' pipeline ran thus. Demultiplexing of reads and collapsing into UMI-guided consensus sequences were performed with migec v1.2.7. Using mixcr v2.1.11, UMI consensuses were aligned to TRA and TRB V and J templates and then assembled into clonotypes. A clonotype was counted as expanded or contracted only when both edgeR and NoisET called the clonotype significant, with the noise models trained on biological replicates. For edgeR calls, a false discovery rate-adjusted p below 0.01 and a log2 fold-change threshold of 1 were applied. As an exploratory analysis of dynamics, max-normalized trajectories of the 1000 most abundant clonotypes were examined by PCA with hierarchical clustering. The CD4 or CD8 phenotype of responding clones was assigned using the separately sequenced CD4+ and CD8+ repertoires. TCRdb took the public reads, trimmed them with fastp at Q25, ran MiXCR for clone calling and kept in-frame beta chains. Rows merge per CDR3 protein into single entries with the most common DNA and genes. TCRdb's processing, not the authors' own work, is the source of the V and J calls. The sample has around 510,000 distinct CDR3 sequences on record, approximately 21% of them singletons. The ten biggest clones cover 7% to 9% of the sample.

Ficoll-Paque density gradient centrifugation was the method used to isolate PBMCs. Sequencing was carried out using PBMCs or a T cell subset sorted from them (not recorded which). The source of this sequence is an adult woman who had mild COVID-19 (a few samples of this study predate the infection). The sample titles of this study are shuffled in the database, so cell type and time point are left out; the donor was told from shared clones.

The CDR3 in this case is CASSQELTGPTEAFF. DNA sequence: TGCGCCAGCAGCCAAGAATTAACAGGGCCCACTGAAGCTTTCTTT. The chain couples TRBV4-1 to TRBJ1-1; TRBD1 might be the D gene, on 6 matching bases. V is pared back by 0 bases and J by 4 bases, with 12 bases lying between the germline termini. The CDR3 sequence holds 15 residues, the cysteine and phenylalanine included. The DNA shown is the 45-base CDR3, in frame from base 1. Per the germline V gene, MGHRA is the CDR1 and YSYEKL is the CDR2.